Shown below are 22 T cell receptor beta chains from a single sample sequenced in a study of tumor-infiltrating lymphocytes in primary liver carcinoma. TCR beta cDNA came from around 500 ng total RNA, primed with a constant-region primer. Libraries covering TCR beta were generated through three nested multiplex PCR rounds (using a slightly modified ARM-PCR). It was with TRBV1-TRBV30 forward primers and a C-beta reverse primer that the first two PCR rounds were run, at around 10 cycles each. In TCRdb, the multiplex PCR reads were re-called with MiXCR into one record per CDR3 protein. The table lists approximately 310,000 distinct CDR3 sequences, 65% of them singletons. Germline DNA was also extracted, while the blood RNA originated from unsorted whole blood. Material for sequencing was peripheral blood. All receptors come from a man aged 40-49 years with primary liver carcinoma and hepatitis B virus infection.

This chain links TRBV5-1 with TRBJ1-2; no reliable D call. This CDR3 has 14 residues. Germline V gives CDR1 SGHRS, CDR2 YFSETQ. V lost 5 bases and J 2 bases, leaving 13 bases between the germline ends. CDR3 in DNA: TGCGCCAGCAGGCCTGAGACTGCGAACTATGGCTACACCTTC. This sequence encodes CASRPETANYGYTF.

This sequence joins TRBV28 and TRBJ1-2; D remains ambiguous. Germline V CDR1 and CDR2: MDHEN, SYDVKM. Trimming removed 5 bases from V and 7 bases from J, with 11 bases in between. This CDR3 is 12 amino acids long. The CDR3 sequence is CASSPAVSGYTF. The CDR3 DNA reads TGTGCCAGCAGTCCCGCCGTCAGTGGCTACACCTTC.

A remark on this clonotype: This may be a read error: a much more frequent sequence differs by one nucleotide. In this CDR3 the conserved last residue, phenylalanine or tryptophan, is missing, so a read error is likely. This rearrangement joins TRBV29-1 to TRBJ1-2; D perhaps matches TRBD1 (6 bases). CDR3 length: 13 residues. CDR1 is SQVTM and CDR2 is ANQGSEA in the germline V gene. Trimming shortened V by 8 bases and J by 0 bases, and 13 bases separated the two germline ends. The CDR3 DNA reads TGCAGCATCTTCGGGACACCTAACTATGGCTACACCTTA. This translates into CSIFGTPNYGYTL.

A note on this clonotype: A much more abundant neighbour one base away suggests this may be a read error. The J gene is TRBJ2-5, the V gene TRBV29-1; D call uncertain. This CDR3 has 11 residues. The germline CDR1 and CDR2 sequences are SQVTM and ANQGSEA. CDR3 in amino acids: CSVVTPYEQHF. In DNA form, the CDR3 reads TGCAGCGTTGTCACGCCCTACGAGCAGCACTTC.

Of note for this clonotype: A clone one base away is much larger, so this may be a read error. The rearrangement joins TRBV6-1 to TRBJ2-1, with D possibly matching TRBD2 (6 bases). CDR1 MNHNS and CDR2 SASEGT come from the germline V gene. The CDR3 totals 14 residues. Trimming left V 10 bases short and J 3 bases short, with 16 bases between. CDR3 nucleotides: TGTGCCAACAGCGGTAGCGGATACTACAATGAGCAGTTCTTC. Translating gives CANSGSGYYNEQFF.

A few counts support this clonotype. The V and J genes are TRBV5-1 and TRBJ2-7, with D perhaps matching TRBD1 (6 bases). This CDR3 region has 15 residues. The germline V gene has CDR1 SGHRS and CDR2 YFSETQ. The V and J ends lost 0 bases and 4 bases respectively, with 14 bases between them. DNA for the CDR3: TGCGCCAGCAGCTTGGGTCAGGGGAGAATATACGAGCAGTACTTC. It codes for CASSLGQGRIYEQYF.

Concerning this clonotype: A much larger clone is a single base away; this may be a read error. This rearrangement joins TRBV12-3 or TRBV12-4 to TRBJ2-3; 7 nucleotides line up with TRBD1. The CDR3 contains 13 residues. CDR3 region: CASRYRGTDTQDF. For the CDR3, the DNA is TGTGCCAGCAGGTACAGGGGCACAGATACGCAGGATTTT.

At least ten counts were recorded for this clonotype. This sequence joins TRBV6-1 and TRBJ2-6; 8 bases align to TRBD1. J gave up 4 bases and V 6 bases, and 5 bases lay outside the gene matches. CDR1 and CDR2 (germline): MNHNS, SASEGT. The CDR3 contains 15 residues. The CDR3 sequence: CASSGQGLGANVLTF. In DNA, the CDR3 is TGTGCCAGCAGCGGACAGGGCCTCGGGGCCAACGTCCTGACTTTC.

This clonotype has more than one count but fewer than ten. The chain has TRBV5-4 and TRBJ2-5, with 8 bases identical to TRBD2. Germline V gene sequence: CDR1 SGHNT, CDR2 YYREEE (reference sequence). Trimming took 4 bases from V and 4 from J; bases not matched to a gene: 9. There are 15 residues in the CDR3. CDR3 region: CASSPPSGRGETQYF. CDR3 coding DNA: TGTGCCAGCAGCCCCCCCAGCGGGAGAGGAGAGACCCAGTACTTC.

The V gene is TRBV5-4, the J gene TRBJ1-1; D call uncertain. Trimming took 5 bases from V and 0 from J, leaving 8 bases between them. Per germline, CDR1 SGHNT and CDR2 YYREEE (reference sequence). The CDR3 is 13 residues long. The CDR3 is CASSPRMNTEAFF. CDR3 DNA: TGTGCCAGCAGTCCCCGAATGAACACTGAAGCTTTCTTT.

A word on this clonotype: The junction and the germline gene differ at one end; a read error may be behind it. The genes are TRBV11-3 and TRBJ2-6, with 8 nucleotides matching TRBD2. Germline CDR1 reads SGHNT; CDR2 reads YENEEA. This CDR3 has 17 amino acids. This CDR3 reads CASTSLAVLSGANVLAF. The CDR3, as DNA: TGTGCTAGCACCTCACTAGCGGTTCTCTCTGGGGCCAACGTCCTGGCTTTC.

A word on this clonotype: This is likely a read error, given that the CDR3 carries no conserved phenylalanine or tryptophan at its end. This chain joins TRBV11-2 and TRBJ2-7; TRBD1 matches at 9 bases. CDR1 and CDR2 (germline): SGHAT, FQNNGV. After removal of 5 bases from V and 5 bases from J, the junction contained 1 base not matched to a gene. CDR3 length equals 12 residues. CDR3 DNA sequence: TGTGCCAGCAGCAGGACAGGGGACGAGCAGTACATC. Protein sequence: CASSRTGDEQYI.

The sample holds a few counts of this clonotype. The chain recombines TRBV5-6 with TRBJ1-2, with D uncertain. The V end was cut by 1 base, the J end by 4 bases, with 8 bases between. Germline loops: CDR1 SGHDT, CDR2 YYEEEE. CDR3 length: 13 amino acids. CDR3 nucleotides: TGTGCCAGCAGCTTGATTTCGGGCTATGGCTACACCTTC. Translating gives CASSLISGYGYTF.

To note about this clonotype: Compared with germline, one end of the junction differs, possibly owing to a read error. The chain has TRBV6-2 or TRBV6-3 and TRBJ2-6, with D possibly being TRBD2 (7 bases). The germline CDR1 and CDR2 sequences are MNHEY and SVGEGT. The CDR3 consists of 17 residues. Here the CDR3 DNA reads TGTGCCATCAGTTACGCCTGGGGGGGCTCTGGGGCCAACGTCCAGACTTTC. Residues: CAISYAWGGSGANVQTF.

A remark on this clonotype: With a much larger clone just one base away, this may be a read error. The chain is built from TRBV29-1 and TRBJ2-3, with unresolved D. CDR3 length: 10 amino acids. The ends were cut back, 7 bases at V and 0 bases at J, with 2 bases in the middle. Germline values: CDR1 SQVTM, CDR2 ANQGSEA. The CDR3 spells CSASTDTQYF. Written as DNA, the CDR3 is TGCAGCGCTAGCACAGATACGCAGTATTTT.

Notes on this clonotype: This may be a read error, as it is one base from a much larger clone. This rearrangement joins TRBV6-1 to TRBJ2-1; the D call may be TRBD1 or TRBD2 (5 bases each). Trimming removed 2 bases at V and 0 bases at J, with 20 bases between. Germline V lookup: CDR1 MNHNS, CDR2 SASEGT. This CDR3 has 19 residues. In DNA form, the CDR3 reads TGTGCCAGCAGTGAACCGCCAGGACAAGCGGAAAGCTCCTACAATGAGCAGTTCTTC. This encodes CASSEPPGQAESSYNEQFF.

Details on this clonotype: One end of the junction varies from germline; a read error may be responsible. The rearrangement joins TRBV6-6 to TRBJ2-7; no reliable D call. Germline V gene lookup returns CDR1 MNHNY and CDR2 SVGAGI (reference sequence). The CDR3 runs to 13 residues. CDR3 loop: CASNYRTGYEQYF. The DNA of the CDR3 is TGTGCCAGCAATTACCGGACGGGCTACGAGCAGTACTTC.

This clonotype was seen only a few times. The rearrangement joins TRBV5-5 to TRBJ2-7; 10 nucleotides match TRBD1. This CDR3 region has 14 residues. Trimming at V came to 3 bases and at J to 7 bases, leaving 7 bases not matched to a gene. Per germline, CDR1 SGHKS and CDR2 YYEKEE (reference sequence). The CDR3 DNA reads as TGTGCCAGCAGCTCGCCGGGACAGGGGATGGAGCAGTACTTC. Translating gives CASSSPGQGMEQYF.

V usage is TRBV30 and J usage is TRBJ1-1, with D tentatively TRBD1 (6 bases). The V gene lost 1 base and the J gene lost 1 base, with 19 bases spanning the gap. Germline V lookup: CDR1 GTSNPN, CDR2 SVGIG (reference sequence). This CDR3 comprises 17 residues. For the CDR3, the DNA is TGTGCCTGGAGTGACCCCCTTTGGACAGTTTCGAACACTGAAGCTTTCTTT. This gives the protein CAWSDPLWTVSNTEAFF.

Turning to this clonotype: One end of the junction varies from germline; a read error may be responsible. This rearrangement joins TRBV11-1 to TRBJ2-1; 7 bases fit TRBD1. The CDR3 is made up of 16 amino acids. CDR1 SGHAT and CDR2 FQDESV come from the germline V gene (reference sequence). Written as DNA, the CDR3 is TGTCCCAGCAGCCTTCTAGGGTCAGGGGGAGAAAATGAGCACTTCTTC. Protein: CPSSLLGSGGENEHFF.

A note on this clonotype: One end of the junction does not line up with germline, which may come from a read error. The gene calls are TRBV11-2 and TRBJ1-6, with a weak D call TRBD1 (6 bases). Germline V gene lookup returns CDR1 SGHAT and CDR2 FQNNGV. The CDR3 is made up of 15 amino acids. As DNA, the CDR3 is TGTGCCAGCAGCTCCTCCGTACAGGGCCTCTCACCCCTCCGCTTT. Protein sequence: CASSSSVQGLSPLRF.

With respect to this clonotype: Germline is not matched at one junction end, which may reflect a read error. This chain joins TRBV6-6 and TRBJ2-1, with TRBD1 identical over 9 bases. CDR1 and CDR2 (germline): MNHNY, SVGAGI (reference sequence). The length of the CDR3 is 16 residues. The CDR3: CTSSYAPGQGDNEQFF. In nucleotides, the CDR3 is TGTACCAGCAGTTACGCTCCGGGACAGGGCGACAATGAGCAGTTCTTC.